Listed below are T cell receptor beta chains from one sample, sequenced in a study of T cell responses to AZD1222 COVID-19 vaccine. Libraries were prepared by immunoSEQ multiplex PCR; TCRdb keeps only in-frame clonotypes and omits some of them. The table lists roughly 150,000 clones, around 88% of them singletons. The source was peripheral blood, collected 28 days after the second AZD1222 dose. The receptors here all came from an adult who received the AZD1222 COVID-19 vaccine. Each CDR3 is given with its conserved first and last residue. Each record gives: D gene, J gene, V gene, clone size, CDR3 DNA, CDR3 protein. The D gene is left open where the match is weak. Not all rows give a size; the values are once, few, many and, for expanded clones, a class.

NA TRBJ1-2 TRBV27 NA TGTGCCAGCAGTTTATCGTGGGATGGGGGCTACACCTTC CASSLSWDGGYTF
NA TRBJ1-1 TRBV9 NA TGTGCCAGCAGCGTAGCGATGAACACTGAAGCTTTCTTT CASSVAMNTEAFF
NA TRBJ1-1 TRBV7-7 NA TGTGCCAGCAGCTTAGACCGGGGGACTGAAGCTTTCTTT CASSLDRGTEAFF
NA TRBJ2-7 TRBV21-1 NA TGTGCCAGCAGCAAAGCTCCGTACGAGCAGTACTTC CASSKAPYEQYF
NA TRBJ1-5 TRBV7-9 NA TGTGCCAGCAGCTTAAGGGGTCAGCCCCAGCATTTT CASSLRGQPQHF
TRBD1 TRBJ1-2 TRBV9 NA TGTGCCAGCAGCAAAGGACAGGTGGTCTTGGCCTATGGCTACACCTTC CASSKGQVVLAYGYTF
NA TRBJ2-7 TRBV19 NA TGTGCCAGTAGTAACCGGGCCCTCTCTGTCAACGAGCAGTACTTC CASSNRALSVNEQYF
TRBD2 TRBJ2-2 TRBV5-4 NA TGTGCCAGCAGTCCGGGACTAGCGGGGGGGCCGGGCACCGGGGAGCTGTTTTTT CASSPGLAGGPGTGELFF
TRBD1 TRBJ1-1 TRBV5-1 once TGCGCCAGCAGCCAAAGACAGGGCGAGGGGACTGAAGCTTTCTTT CASSQRQGEGTEAFF
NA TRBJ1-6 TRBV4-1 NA TGCGCCAGCAGACGTGGACCCTGGGATTCACCCCTCCACTTT CASRRGPWDSPLHF
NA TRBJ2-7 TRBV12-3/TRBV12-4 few TGTGCCAGCAGTATCGGGGTCCCCTACGAGCAGTACTTC CASSIGVPYEQYF
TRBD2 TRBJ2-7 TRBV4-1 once TGCGCCAGCAGCTCGGGGGGGGGCAACTTCTACGAGCAGTACTTC CASSSGGGNFYEQYF
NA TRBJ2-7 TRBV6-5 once TGTGCCAGCAGTCAATCTGGCGGTTATACCTACGAGCAGTACTTC CASSQSGGYTYEQYF
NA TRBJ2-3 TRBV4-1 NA TGCGCCAGCAGCCAACAGGACAGAGACACAGATACGCAGTATTTT CASSQQDRDTDTQYF
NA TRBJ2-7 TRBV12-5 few TGTGCTAGTGGTTTGGGACAGCGCTCCTACGAGCAGTACTTC CASGLGQRSYEQYF
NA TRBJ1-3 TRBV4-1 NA TGCGCCAGCAGCCCAGACAGACTCGGAAACACCATATATTTT CASSPDRLGNTIYF
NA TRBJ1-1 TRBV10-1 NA TGCGCCACCCGGTTGGGGAAGCTGGGAACTCCTGAACCAGCTTTCTTT CATRLGKLGTPEPAFF
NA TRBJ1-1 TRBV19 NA TGTGCCAGTAGAGACCAGGGAATTATGAACACTGAAGCTTTCTTT CASRDQGIMNTEAFF
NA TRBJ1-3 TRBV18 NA TGTGCCAGCTCACCAGCAAGGGCGGGAAACACCATATATTTT CASSPARAGNTIYF
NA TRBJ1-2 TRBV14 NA TGTGCCAGCAGCCAAGAGCACAGGGACAACTATGGCTACACCTTC CASSQEHRDNYGYTF
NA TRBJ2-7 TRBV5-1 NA TGCGCCAGCAGCTTGGTCCCTAACTACGAGCAGTACTTC CASSLVPNYEQYF
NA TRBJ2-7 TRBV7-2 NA TGTGCCAGCAGCTTGCCCGGGCTCTACGAGCAGTACTTC CASSLPGLYEQYF
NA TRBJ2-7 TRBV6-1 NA TGTGCCAGCAGTGAAATCCCCCCGACATACCCCTACGAGCAGTACTTC CASSEIPPTYPYEQYF
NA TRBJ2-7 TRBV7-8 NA TGTGCCAGCAGCTTAGGAGCAGACCCCTACGAGCAGTACTTC CASSLGADPYEQYF
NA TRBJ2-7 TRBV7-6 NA TGTGCCAGCAGCTTAGCACGGGGGGCTCCCTCCTACGAGCAGTACTTC CASSLARGAPSYEQYF
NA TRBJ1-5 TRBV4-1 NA TGCGCCAGCAGCCGTGGTCCCCTGCAGGCGAATAGCAATCAGCCCCAGCATTTT CASSRGPLQANSNQPQHF
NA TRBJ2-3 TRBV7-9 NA TGTGCCAGCAGCCCCGCCGCGGCAGATACGCAGTATTTT CASSPAAADTQYF
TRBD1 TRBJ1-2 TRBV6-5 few TGTGCCAGCAGTTACTCAGCAGGGGGGCACTATGGCTACACCTTC CASSYSAGGHYGYTF
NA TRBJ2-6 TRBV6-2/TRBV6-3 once TGTGCCAGCAGTTACGGGGGTCTCTCTGGGGCCAACGTCCTGACTTTC CASSYGGLSGANVLTF
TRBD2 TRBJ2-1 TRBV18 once TGTGCCAGCTCACCAGAACTAGCGGGGGGCAATGAGCAGTTCTTC CASSPELAGGNEQFF
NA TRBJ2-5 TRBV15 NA TGTGCCACCAGCTCCCGTGTCGGGACCCAGTACTTC CATSSRVGTQYF
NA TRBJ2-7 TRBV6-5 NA TGTGCCAGCAGCCCACAGGGAGACGAGCAGTACTTC CASSPQGDEQYF
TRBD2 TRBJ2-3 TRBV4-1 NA TGCGCCAGCAGCCAAGCGTTAGCGGGGGGACATACGCAGTATTTT CASSQALAGGHTQYF
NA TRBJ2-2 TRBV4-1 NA TGCGCCAGCAGCCCGGGGTGGGGGGTGGCCGGGGAGCTGTTTTTT CASSPGWGVAGELFF
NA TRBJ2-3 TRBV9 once TGTGCCAGTGCTAGAGCGGAGACTAGCACAGATACGCAGTATTTT CASARAETSTDTQYF
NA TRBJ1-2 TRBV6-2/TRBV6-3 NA TGTGCCAGCAGTTGGACCATACAGGGTTTCGGCTACACCTTC CASSWTIQGFGYTF
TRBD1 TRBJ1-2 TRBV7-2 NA TGTGCCAGCAGCTTAGAAAGCGACAGGGTCGGCTACACCTTC CASSLESDRVGYTF
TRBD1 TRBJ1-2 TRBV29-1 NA TGCAGCGCAGCGGGACAGTCTAACTATGGCTACACCTTC CSAAGQSNYGYTF
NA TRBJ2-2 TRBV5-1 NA TGCGCCAGCAGCCGGGACGGAGGCACCGGGGAGCTGTTTTTT CASSRDGGTGELFF
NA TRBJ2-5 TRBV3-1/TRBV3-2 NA TGTGCCAGCAGCCAAGCGGGACATGGACAGAAAGAGACCCAGTACTTC CASSQAGHGQKETQYF
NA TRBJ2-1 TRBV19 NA TGTGCAAGTATGTTTCGATCTAGCGTCTACAATGAGCAGTTCTTC CASMFRSSVYNEQFF
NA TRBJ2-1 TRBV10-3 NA TGTGCCATCAGTGAGTCAGGGGACGGCTTATTCAATGAGCAGTTCTTC CAISESGDGLFNEQFF
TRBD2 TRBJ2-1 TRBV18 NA TGTGCCAGCTCACCGGCTAGCGGGGGGCTCTACAATGAGCAGTTCTTC CASSPASGGLYNEQFF
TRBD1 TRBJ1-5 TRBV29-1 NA TGCAGCGTTGGACAGGGGGTCAATCAGCCCCAGCATTTT CSVGQGVNQPQHF
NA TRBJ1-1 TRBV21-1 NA TGTGCCAGCAGCAAAGAAGCTTTCTTT CASSKEAFF
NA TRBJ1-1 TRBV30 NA TGTGCCTGGAGTGTTTATTCGACCGCCCCGGGCACTGAAGCTTTCTTT CAWSVYSTAPGTEAFF
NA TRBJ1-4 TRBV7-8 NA TGTGCCAGCAGCTTATGGCACAGGCGCGGTACTAATGAAAAACTGTTTTTT CASSLWHRRGTNEKLFF
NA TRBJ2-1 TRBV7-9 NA TGTGCCAGCAGCTTAGCGTTAGGGAATGATGAGCAGTTCTTC CASSLALGNDEQFF
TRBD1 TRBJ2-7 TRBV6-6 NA TGTGCCAGCAGGCCCGGGACAGGGGCCTACGAGCAGTACTTC CASRPGTGAYEQYF
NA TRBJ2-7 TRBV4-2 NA TGTGCCAGCAGCCAAGAAGACACAGGTGCCTACGAGCAGTACTTC CASSQEDTGAYEQYF
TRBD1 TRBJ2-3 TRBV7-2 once TGTGCCAGCAGCAAGCGGACAGGGATCCCAGATACGCAGTATTTT CASSKRTGIPDTQYF
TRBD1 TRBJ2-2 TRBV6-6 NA TGTGCCAGCAGCTTGGACAGGGGGAACACCGGGGAGCTGTTTTTT CASSLDRGNTGELFF
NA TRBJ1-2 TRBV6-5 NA TGTGCCAGCGCGCCACAGGGCCTCTATGGCTACACCTTC CASAPQGLYGYTF
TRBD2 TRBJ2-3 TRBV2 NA TGTGCCCGTCCGCCTAGCGGGGGTTCTAGCACAGATACGCAGTATTTT CARPPSGGSSTDTQYF
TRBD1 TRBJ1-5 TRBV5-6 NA TGTGCCAGCAGCTTAGGTTGGGACAGGGGTAATTCTCAGCCCCAGCATTTT CASSLGWDRGNSQPQHF